This record looks at one T cell receptor beta chain sequence and its context. Assay used: immunoSEQ multiplex PCR; TCRdb lists only in-frame clones, some missing. The table has 97,000 or so clones, 90% seen once. The data are from a study of OX40 agonist ivuxolimab in advanced cancers. Anyone with autoimmune disease history or systemic immunosuppression was excluded. This CDR3 contains 14 residues. Trimming took off 7 bases at V and 4 bases at J, with 16 bases between the two ends. CDR1 SGHRS and CDR2 YFSETQ come from the germline V gene. The sequencing used CD4+ or CD8+ T cells sorted from blood, collected in a trial of the OX40 agonist ivuxolimab. This chain joins TRBV5-1 and TRBJ2-3; D not certain. The receptor comes from an adult with an advanced solid tumor such as melanoma, head and neck, liver or kidney cancer. The CDR3 DNA follows: TGCGCCAGCGGGCCCCTAGGTAGTGCAGATACGCAGTATTTT. Translation: CASGPLGSADTQYF. Based on the CDR3 plus reference TRBV5-1 and TRBJ2-3, the full variable domain is KAGVTQTPRYLIKTRGQQVTLSCSPISGHRSVSWYQQTPGQGLQFLFEYFSETQRNKGNFPGRFSGRQFSNSRSEMNVSTLELGDSALYLCASGPLGSADTQYFGPGTRLTVL.